This is a list of T cell receptor beta chains from one sample in a study of spatial heterogeneity in lung cancer. TCRdb itself ran the 5' RACE reads through MiXCR, one entry per CDR3 protein. The table includes about 120,000 distinct CDR3 sequences, roughly 10% detected once. The material was PBMCs, obtained at follow-up. The origin of the receptors is a female donor with early-stage non-small cell lung cancer. Each CDR3 is given with its conserved first and last residue. A D gene is named only where the DNA matches it firmly.

V gene: TRBV7-3; D gene: TRBD2; CDR3 protein: CASSLTGTSKGETQYF
V gene: TRBV7-9; D gene: -; CDR3 protein: CASSLLSSGNTIYF
V gene: TRBV28; D gene: TRBD2; CDR3 protein: CASILGAGGRNTQYF
V gene: TRBV4-2; D gene: -; CDR3 protein: CASSQVPWDTQYF
V gene: TRBV7-9; D gene: -; CDR3 protein: CASSFEFSNTEAFF
V gene: TRBV6-5; D gene: -; CDR3 protein: CASTRSYNTGELFF
V gene: TRBV9; D gene: -; CDR3 protein: CASSVVEETQYF
V gene: TRBV6-5; D gene: -; CDR3 protein: CASGPGSGTDTQYF
V gene: TRBV29-1; D gene: -; CDR3 protein: CSVAAEGGHEQYF
V gene: TRBV10-1; D gene: TRBD2; CDR3 protein: CASSDFGLAGDSDTQYF
V gene: TRBV12-3/TRBV12-4; D gene: -; CDR3 protein: CASRRDLYNEQFF
V gene: TRBV28; D gene: TRBD2; CDR3 protein: CASTLPGTSGYNEQFF
V gene: TRBV2; D gene: -; CDR3 protein: CASREGFSYNSPLHF
V gene: TRBV7-3; D gene: -; CDR3 protein: CASSLISFADTQYF
V gene: TRBV18; D gene: TRBD1; CDR3 protein: CASSPLTRGGADTEAFF
V gene: TRBV7-6; D gene: -; CDR3 protein: CASSLGRGGANVLTF
V gene: TRBV5-1; D gene: -; CDR3 protein: CASSFTSNEQFF
V gene: TRBV11-1; D gene: TRBD2; CDR3 protein: CASSLSSGRSDEQFF
V gene: TRBV2; D gene: -; CDR3 protein: CASTLDGYSGNTIYF
V gene: TRBV16; D gene: -; CDR3 protein: CASSLKWGMTEAFF
V gene: TRBV19; D gene: -; CDR3 protein: CASSSTGANVLTF
V gene: TRBV4-1; D gene: -; CDR3 protein: CASSFGRLATNEKLFF
V gene: TRBV12-3/TRBV12-4; D gene: -; CDR3 protein: CASSRTKRGRELKQEETQYF
V gene: TRBV7-9; D gene: TRBD2; CDR3 protein: CASSPVSGRSFNEQFF
V gene: TRBV20-1; D gene: TRBD2; CDR3 protein: CSARRGLAGNNEQFF
V gene: TRBV2; D gene: -; CDR3 protein: CASSELRVNQPQHF
V gene: TRBV11-2; D gene: TRBD1; CDR3 protein: CASSFPDRAGYTF
V gene: TRBV18; D gene: -; CDR3 protein: CASSPTANQPQHF
V gene: TRBV28; D gene: -; CDR3 protein: CASSLPSPPETQYF
V gene: TRBV25-1; D gene: TRBD1; CDR3 protein: CASSDWTGIYNEQFF
V gene: TRBV27; D gene: TRBD1; CDR3 protein: CASSWGGQGTDTQYF
V gene: TRBV4-2; D gene: TRBD2; CDR3 protein: CASSQDVAGGYNEQFF
V gene: TRBV6-2/TRBV6-3; D gene: -; CDR3 protein: CASSNPTSNEQFF
V gene: TRBV4-2; D gene: -; CDR3 protein: CASSQGTSTDTQYF
V gene: TRBV10-3; D gene: TRBD2; CDR3 protein: CAISRPASGLSYNEQFF
V gene: TRBV19; D gene: TRBD1; CDR3 protein: CASGGQGAREQYF
V gene: TRBV5-4; D gene: -; CDR3 protein: CASSWRPRSYEQYF